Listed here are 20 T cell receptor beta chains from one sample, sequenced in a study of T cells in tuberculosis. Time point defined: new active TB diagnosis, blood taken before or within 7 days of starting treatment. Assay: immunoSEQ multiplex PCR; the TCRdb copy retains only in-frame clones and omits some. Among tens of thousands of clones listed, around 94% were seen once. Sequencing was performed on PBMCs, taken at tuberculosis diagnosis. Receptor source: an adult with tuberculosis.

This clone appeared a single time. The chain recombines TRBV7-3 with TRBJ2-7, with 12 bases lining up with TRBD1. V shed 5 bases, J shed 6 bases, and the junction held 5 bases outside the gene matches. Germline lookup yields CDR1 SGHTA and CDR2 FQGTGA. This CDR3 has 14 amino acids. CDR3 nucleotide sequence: TGTGCCAGCAGCGCCGGGACAGGGGGCAGCGAGCAGTACTTC. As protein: CASSAGTGGSEQYF.

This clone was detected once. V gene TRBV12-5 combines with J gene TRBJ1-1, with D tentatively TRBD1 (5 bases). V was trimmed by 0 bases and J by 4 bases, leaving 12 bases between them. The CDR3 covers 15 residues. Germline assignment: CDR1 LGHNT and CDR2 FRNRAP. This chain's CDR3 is CASGLVGAGRTEAFF. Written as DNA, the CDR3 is TGTGCTAGTGGTTTGGTAGGGGCCGGGCGCACTGAAGCTTTCTTT.

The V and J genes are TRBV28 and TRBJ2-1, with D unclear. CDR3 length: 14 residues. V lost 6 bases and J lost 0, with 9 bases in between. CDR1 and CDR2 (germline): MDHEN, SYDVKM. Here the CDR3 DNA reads TGTGCCAGCAGGTCAGGAAGCTCCTACAATGAGCAGTTCTTC. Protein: CASRSGSSYNEQFF.

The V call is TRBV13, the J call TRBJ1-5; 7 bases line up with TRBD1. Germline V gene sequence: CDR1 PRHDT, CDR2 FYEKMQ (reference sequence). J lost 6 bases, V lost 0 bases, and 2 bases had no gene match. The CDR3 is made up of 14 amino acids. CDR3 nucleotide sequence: TGTGCCAGCAGCTTAGGGGGGACAGCTCAGCCCCAGCATTTT. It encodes CASSLGGTAQPQHF. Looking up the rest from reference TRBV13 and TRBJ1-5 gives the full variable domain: AAGVIQSPRHLIKEKRETATLKCYPIPRHDTVYWYQQGPGQDPQFLISFYEKMQSDKGSIPDRFSAQQFSDYHSELNMSSLELGDSALYFCASSLGGTAQPQHFGDGTRLSIL.

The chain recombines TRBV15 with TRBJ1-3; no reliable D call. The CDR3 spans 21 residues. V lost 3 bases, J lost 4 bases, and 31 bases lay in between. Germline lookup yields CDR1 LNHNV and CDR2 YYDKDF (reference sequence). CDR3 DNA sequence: TGTGCCACCAGCAGGGATGTCCTCTCAGTCCGCAGGTTCGGGAGGGGAAACACCATATATTTT. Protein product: CATSRDVLSVRRFGRGNTIYF.

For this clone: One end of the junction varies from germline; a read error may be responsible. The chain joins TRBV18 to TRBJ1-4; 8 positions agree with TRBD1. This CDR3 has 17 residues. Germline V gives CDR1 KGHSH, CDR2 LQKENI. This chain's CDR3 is CASSPGGQGVLLEKLFF. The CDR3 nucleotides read TGTGCCAGCTCACCCGGAGGACAGGGAGTGTTGCTTGAAAAATTGTTTTTT.

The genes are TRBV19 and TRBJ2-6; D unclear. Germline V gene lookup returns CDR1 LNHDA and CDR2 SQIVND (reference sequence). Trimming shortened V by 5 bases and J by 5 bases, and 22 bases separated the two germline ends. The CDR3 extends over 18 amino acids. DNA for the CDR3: TGTGCCAGTAGTCAGAGTCGACAATCACAAAGTCGGGCCAACGTCCTGACTTTC. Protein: CASSQSRQSQSRANVLTF.

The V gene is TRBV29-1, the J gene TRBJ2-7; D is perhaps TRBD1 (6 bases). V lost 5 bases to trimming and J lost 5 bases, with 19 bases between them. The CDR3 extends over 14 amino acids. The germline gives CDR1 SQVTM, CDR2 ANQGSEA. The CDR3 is CSVTRGLSRNEQYF. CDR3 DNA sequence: TGCAGCGTTACCAGGGGTCTCTCAAGGAACGAGCAGTACTTC.

The CDR3 DNA is TGTGCCAGTAGTATAGGTAGGGGAAGGCTTCAGCCCCAGCATTTT. Encoded protein: CASSIGRGRLQPQHF. The chain carries TRBV19 and TRBJ1-5; D might be TRBD1 (5 bases). Trimming removed 1 base from V and 6 bases from J, with 13 bases in between. The CDR3 extends over 15 amino acids. The germline V gene encodes CDR1 LNHDA and CDR2 SQIVND (reference sequence).

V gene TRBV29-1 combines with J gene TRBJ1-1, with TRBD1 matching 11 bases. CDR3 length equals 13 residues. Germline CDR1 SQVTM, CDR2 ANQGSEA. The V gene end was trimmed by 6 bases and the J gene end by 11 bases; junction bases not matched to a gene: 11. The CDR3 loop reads CSVVPGQGGKAFF. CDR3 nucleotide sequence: TGCAGCGTGGTCCCGGGACAGGGGGGTAAGGCTTTCTTT.

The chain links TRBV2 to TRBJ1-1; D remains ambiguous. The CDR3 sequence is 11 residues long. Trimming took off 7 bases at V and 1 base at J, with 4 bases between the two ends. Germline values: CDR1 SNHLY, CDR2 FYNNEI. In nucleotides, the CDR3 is TGTGCCAGCAACTCGAACACTGAAGCTTTCTTT. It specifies CASNSNTEAFF.

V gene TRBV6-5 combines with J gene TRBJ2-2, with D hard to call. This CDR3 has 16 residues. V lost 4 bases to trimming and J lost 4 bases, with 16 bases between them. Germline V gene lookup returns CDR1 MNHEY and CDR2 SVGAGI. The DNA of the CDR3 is TGTGCCAGCAGTTCAACAGTGGTTGTCTCCACCGGGGAGCTGTTTTTT. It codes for CASSSTVVVSTGELFF.

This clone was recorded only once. DNA of the CDR3: TGTGCCAGCAGCCGGGACAGGGGGGATGAGCAGTACTTC. Protein product: CASSRDRGDEQYF. The J gene is TRBJ2-7, the V gene TRBV11-2; 11 bases are shared with TRBD1. The V gene end was trimmed by 5 bases and the J gene end by 7 bases; junction bases not matched to a gene: 4. Germline V gene data show CDR1 as SGHAT and CDR2 as FQNNGV. This CDR3 contains 13 residues.

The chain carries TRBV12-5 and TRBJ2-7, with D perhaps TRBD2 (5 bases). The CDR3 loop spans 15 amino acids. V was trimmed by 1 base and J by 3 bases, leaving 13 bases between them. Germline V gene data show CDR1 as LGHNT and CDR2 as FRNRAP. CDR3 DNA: TGTGCTAGTGGTTTGGGGAGGACCGGGAACTACGAGCAGTACTTC. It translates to CASGLGRTGNYEQYF.

CDR3 sequence reads: CASRQADSETVRAQHF. The CDR3, as DNA: TGTGCCAGCAGACAAGCCGACAGTGAGACGGTCAGGGCCCAGCATTTT. The chain combines TRBV6-7 with TRBJ1-5; tentative D call: TRBD1 (5 bases). TRBV6-7 is classed as an ORF, of uncertain function. V was shortened by 6 bases and J by 11 bases, with 26 bases between the two germline ends. The length of the CDR3 is 16 residues.

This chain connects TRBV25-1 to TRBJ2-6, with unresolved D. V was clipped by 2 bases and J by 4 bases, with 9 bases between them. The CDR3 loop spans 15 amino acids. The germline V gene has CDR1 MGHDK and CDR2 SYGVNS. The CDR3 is CASSEGLQGANVLTF. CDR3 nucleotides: TGTGCCAGCAGTGAAGGCCTGCAGGGGGCCAACGTCCTGACTTTC.

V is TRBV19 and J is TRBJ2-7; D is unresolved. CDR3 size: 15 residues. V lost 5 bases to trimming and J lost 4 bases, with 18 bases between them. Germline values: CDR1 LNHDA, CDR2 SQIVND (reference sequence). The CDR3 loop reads CASSFSPSASYEQYF. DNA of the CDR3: TGTGCCAGTAGTTTCTCGCCCTCCGCGTCTTACGAGCAGTACTTC.

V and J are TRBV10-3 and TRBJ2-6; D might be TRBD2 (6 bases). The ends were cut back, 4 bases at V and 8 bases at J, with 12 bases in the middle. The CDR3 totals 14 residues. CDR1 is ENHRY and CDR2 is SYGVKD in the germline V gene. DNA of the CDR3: TGTGCCATCAGTGGCGCAGGGAGGACCAACGTCCTGACTTTC. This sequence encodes CAISGAGRTNVLTF.

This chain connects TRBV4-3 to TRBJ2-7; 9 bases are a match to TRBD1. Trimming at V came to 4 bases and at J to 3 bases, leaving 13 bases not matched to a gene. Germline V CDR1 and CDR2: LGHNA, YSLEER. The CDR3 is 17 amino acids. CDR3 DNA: TGCGCCAGCAGCCTAAAGTGGGGGACAGGGCTTATCTACGAGCAGTACTTC. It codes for CASSLKWGTGLIYEQYF.

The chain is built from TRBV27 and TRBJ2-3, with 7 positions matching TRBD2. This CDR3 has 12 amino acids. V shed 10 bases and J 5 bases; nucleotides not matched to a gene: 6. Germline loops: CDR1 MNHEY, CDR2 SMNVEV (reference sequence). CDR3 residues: CATAVAGDTQYF. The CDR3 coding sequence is TGTGCCACCGCTGTAGCGGGAGATACGCAGTATTTT.